This T cell receptor beta chain was profiled in a study of T cell responses to AZD1222 COVID-19 vaccine. Broader study findings: Variant regions that are unmutated are reportedly the target of nearly half of spike-specific TCRs. Most donors were white British, females outnumbered males, and clonal diversity was possibly underestimated.

Using immunoSEQ multiplex PCR, the repertoire was profiled, and TCRdb retains in-frame clones only, with some absent. Here the sample spans approximately 60,000 clones, 75% to 90% being singletons. Germline V CDR1 and CDR2: MGHRA, YSYEKL. V dropped 5 bases and J dropped 2; count of bases not matched to a gene: 0. The CDR3 covers 14 residues. As for this clone: The antigen is unknown.

The receptor comes from an adult who received the AZD1222 COVID-19 vaccine. The chain recombines TRBV4-1 with TRBJ1-2; 12 bases map to TRBD1. The sequencing here drew on peripheral blood, taken 28 days after the second AZD1222 dose. CDR3 coding DNA: TGCGCCAGCAGCGGGACAGGGGGCAACTATGGCTACACCTTC. Translating it yields CASSGTGGNYGYTF.